Listed below are T cell receptor beta chains from one sample, sequenced in a study of cytomegalovirus exposure and HLA in healthy donors. Profiling relied on immunoSEQ multiplex PCR, and the TCRdb table lists in-frame clones only, not all of them. The profile covers roughly 130,000 clones, with roughly four fifths appearing a single time and around 1.2% taken by the ten largest. Specimen: PBMCs. The receptors come from a girl aged 2-15 years in good health and CMV-seronegative. Both conserved end residues are part of each CDR3. Fields, in order: clone size, J gene, D gene, V gene, CDR3 protein, CDR3 DNA. The D gene is left open where the match is weak. A clone size is listed for some rows: how often the clone was seen (once, few, many), or a class if it is expanded.

.,TRBJ1-2,.,TRBV19,CASSGTGFYGYTF,TGTGCCAGTAGTGGTACAGGGTTCTATGGCTACACCTTC
.,TRBJ2-3,.,TRBV18,CASSRSSGSTDTQYF,TGTGCCAGCTCACGGTCGAGCGGGAGCACAGATACGCAGTATTTT
.,TRBJ2-7,.,TRBV29-1,CSVSPTLGARYEQYF,TGCAGCGTTAGCCCCACACTAGGAGCTCGATACGAGCAGTACTTC
.,TRBJ2-1,TRBD2,TRBV14,CASSQVGTSGLTWNEQFF,TGTGCCAGCAGCCAAGTAGGGACTAGCGGGTTAACTTGGAATGAGCAGTTCTTC
.,TRBJ1-1,.,TRBV23-1,CANIESGGTEAFF,TGCGCCAACATCGAATCGGGGGGAACTGAAGCTTTCTTT
.,TRBJ2-3,.,TRBV19,CASSIGTGIGSNQPQYF,TGTGCCAGTAGTATAGGTACAGGGATTGGAAGCAATCAGCCCCAGTATTTT
.,TRBJ2-1,TRBD2,TRBV7-8,CASSFPGLAGGAPGEQFF,TGTGCCAGCAGCTTCCCGGGACTAGCGGGGGGGGCACCGGGTGAGCAGTTCTTC
.,TRBJ1-2,.,TRBV7-2,CASSSHDIYGYTF,TGTGCCAGCAGCTCCCACGACATATATGGCTACACCTTC
.,TRBJ1-2,.,TRBV6-6,CASRNKAGYNYGYTF,TGTGCCAGCAGAAACAAGGCAGGATATAACTATGGCTACACCTTC
.,TRBJ1-3,TRBD1,TRBV5-4,CASSLYDRVGNTIYF,TGTGCCAGCAGCCTCTACGACAGGGTTGGAAACACCATATATTTT
.,TRBJ2-1,TRBD2,TRBV11-2,CASSLTTSGSSNEQFF,TGTGCCAGCAGCTTAACCACTAGCGGGAGTTCCAATGAGCAGTTCTTC
.,TRBJ2-3,.,TRBV21-1,CASTIKPRLGEREPTDTQYF,TGTGCCAGCACCATCAAACCACGACTAGGCGAGCGGGAGCCCACAGATACGCAGTATTTT
.,TRBJ2-3,TRBD1,TRBV9,CASSAQGAMDTQYF,TGTGCCAGCAGCGCGCAGGGGGCGATGGATACGCAGTATTTT
.,TRBJ2-5,TRBD2,TRBV9,CASSVAGEETQYF,TGTGCCAGCAGCGTTGCGGGGGAAGAGACCCAGTACTTC
.,TRBJ2-3,.,TRBV18,CASSPLAGRVQGSDTQYF,TGTGCCAGCTCACCATTGGCGGGAAGAGTCCAGGGTTCAGATACGCAGTATTTT
few,TRBJ2-7,TRBD2,TRBV19,CASSLSGRGSYEQYF,TGTGCCAGTAGTCTTAGCGGGAGGGGTTCCTACGAGCAGTACTTC
.,TRBJ2-1,TRBD2,TRBV7-8,CASSFLQTSGGALYNEQFF,TGTGCCAGCAGCTTCCTACAGACTAGCGGGGGGGCCTTGTACAATGAGCAGTTCTTC
.,TRBJ2-1,TRBD2,TRBV9,CASSAQAGGPDEQFF,TGTGCCAGCAGCGCCCAAGCGGGAGGGCCCGATGAGCAGTTCTTC
.,TRBJ1-4,.,TRBV4-3,CASSQRDSTGVKLFF,TGCGCCAGCAGCCAGCGGGACTCCACAGGCGTAAAACTGTTTTTT
.,TRBJ2-1,.,TRBV9,CASSVAGVDYNEQFF,TGTGCCAGCAGCGTAGCGGGGGTGGATTACAATGAGCAGTTCTTC
.,TRBJ2-2,TRBD1,TRBV6-6,CASSYGQGVNTGELFF,TGTGCCAGCAGTTACGGACAGGGGGTTAACACCGGGGAGCTGTTTTTT
.,TRBJ1-4,.,TRBV19,CASISPGGGNEKLFF,TGTGCCAGTATTTCTCCCGGGGGGGGAAATGAAAAACTGTTTTTT
.,TRBJ2-7,TRBD2,TRBV28,CASSLGRGGYEQYF,TGTGCCAGCAGTTTAGGCCGGGGGGGCTACGAGCAGTACTTC
.,TRBJ2-1,TRBD2,TRBV2,CASAGLAGYNEQFF,TGTGCCAGCGCCGGACTAGCGGGGTACAATGAGCAGTTCTTC
.,TRBJ1-1,.,TRBV5-1,CASSLEGAGGRNTEAFF,TGCGCCAGCAGCTTGGAAGGGGCAGGCGGCCGAAACACTGAAGCTTTCTTT
.,TRBJ1-4,.,TRBV7-8,CASSLVFTGNEKLFF,TGTGCCAGCAGCTTAGTCTTTACAGGGAATGAAAAACTGTTTTTT
.,TRBJ2-3,.,TRBV7-6,CASSLVANYRETSTDTQYF,TGTGCCAGCAGCTTAGTGGCTAACTACCGAGAAACTAGCACAGATACGCAGTATTTT
.,TRBJ2-7,.,TRBV7-6,CASSLREGVRTKAYEQYF,TGTGCCAGCAGCTTAAGAGAGGGGGTTCGGACGAAGGCCTACGAGCAGTACTTC
.,TRBJ2-7,.,TRBV7-9,CASSLGRISYEQYF,TGTGCCAGCAGCCTGGGCAGGATCTCCTACGAGCAGTACTTC
.,TRBJ2-1,.,TRBV5-1,CASSNGGGSHNEQFF,TGCGCCAGCAGCAATGGGGGCGGGAGCCACAATGAGCAGTTCTTC
once,TRBJ2-3,TRBD2,TRBV29-1,CSGWGGNTQYF,TGCAGCGGGTGGGGGGGGAATACGCAGTATTTT
.,TRBJ2-7,.,TRBV7-6,CASSLDVGGTGTYEQYF,TGTGCCAGCAGCTTAGATGTGGGGGGAACGGGAACCTACGAGCAGTACTTC
.,TRBJ1-2,.,TRBV11-2,CASSLSSPVNYGYTF,TGTGCCAGCAGCTTATCTAGCCCAGTTAACTATGGCTACACCTTC
.,TRBJ1-2,.,TRBV9,CASSVGTSAANYGYTF,TGTGCCAGCAGCGTAGGGACAAGTGCCGCTAACTATGGCTACACCTTC
.,TRBJ1-1,.,TRBV29-1,CSVVEGDDFF,TGCAGCGTTGTCGAGGGGGACGATTTCTTT
once,TRBJ1-5,TRBD1,TRBV6-6,CATDPGQGDQPQHF,TGTGCCACCGATCCGGGACAGGGAGATCAGCCCCAGCATTTT
.,TRBJ1-1,TRBD1,TRBV14,CASSQGGTGGTEAFF,TGTGCCAGCAGCCAAGGTGGGACAGGGGGCACTGAAGCTTTCTTT
.,TRBJ2-1,TRBD1,TRBV28,CASNSGQKLYNEQFF,TGTGCCAGCAATTCGGGACAGAAGCTCTACAATGAGCAGTTCTTC
.,TRBJ2-7,TRBD2,TRBV6-5,CASGGASGTYYEQYF,TGTGCCAGTGGAGGGGCTAGCGGGACATACTACGAGCAGTACTTC
.,TRBJ2-1,.,TRBV4-1,CASSDYLASSSYNEQFF,TGCGCCAGCAGCGACTACCTAGCGTCTAGCTCCTACAATGAGCAGTTCTTC
.,TRBJ2-7,.,TRBV29-1,CSVVSGSYEQYF,TGCAGCGTTGTATCAGGGTCCTACGAGCAGTACTTC
.,TRBJ1-1,.,TRBV7-6,CASSFDRLNTEAFF,TGTGCCAGCAGCTTCGACAGGCTGAACACTGAAGCTTTCTTT
.,TRBJ1-1,TRBD1,TRBV2,CASSEIGRTGINTEAFF,TGTGCCAGCAGTGAAATAGGGAGGACAGGGATCAACACTGAAGCTTTCTTT
once,TRBJ2-2,.,TRBV5-1,CASSLSDSQTGELFF,TGCGCCAGCAGCTTGTCCGACTCCCAAACCGGGGAGCTGTTTTTT
.,TRBJ2-7,TRBD2,TRBV6-6,CASRPQRGGYEQYF,TGTGCCAGCCGTCCCCAGCGGGGGGGCTACGAGCAGTACTTC
.,TRBJ2-5,TRBD2,TRBV30,CAWSRGGGAVWEETQYF,TGTGCCTGGAGTAGGGGCGGGGGGGCGGTATGGGAAGAGACCCAGTACTTC
.,TRBJ2-3,.,TRBV5-4,CASSLKFGLNTDTQYF,TGTGCCAGCAGCTTGAAGTTCGGACTCAACACAGATACGCAGTATTTT
once,TRBJ1-2,TRBD1,TRBV7-9,CASSLPTGTYGYTF,TGTGCCAGCAGCTTACCGACAGGGACCTATGGCTACACCTTC
.,TRBJ1-2,.,TRBV30,CAWSVFFWREINYGYTF,TGTGCCTGGAGTGTGTTTTTCTGGCGGGAGATTAACTATGGCTACACCTTC
.,TRBJ2-7,TRBD1,TRBV2,CASSEARDRGDYEQYF,TGTGCCAGCAGTGAAGCGCGCGACAGGGGTGACTACGAGCAGTACTTC
.,TRBJ2-2,.,TRBV11-3,CASAQSPNTGELFF,TGTGCCAGCGCACAGTCCCCGAACACCGGGGAGCTGTTTTTT
.,TRBJ2-5,TRBD2,TRBV30,CAWSAGLAGEETQYF,TGTGCCTGGAGTGCGGGACTAGCGGGAGAGGAGACCCAGTACTTC
.,TRBJ1-2,.,TRBV5-4,CASSLGRDKSYGYTF,TGTGCCAGCAGCTTGGGCCGGGACAAGTCCTATGGCTACACCTTC
.,TRBJ2-7,.,TRBV28,CASSPRVSYEQYF,TGTGCCAGCAGTCCTCGGGTATCCTACGAGCAGTACTTC
.,TRBJ1-4,TRBD1,TRBV5-1,CASSLGTGVYEKLFF,TGCGCCAGCAGCTTGGGGACAGGGGTATATGAAAAACTGTTTTTT
few,TRBJ2-3,.,TRBV10-3,CAISDYGSNTDTQYF,TGTGCCATCAGTGATTACGGGAGTAACACAGATACGCAGTATTTT
.,TRBJ2-7,TRBD1,TRBV7-8,CASSFDRAREQYF,TGTGCCAGCAGCTTTGACAGGGCCCGCGAGCAGTACTTC
.,TRBJ1-2,TRBD1,TRBV5-5,CASSSTGTGSAYTF,TGTGCCAGCAGCTCTACCGGGACAGGGTCAGCCTACACCTTC
.,TRBJ1-5,.,TRBV6-5,CASSYARDQPQHF,TGTGCCAGCAGTTACGCGAGGGATCAGCCCCAGCATTTT